This record covers a single T cell receptor beta chain. This sample was included in a study of blood T cell repertoires in COVID-19. Study-wide background: The samples span acute and convalescent COVID-19 from the United States, Italy and Spain.

The CDR3 length is 14 residues. The J segment lost 7 bases and the V segment lost 4 bases, leaving 7 bases of the junction unmatched. Looked up from germline, CDR1 is SGHAT and CDR2 is FQDESV (reference sequence). TCRdb keeps only in-frame clones here, not all; method: immunoSEQ multiplex PCR. The sample has about 200,000 clones; around four fifths are singletons. The source material was PBMCs or T cells enriched from blood (not recorded which). V and J are TRBV11-1 and TRBJ2-1, with 7 bases fitting TRBD1. The clonotype comes from a man aged 40-55 years who had recovered from COVID-19. The CDR3: CASSSYRGENEQFF. CDR3 nucleotide sequence: TGTGCCAGCAGCTCCTACAGGGGAGAAAATGAGCAGTTCTTC.